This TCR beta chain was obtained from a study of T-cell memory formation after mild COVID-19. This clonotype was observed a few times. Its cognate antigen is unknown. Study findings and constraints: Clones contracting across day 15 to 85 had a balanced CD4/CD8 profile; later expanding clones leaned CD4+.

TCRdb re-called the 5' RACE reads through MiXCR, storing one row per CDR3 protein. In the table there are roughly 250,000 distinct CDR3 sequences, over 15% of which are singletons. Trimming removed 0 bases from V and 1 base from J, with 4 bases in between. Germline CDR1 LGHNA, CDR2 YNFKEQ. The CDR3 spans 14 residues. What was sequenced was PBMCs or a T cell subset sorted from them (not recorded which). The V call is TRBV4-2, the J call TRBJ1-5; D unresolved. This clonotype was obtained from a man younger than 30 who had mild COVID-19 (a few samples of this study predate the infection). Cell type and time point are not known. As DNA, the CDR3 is TGTGCCAGCAGCCAAGATAGGAGCAATCAGCCCCAGCATTTT. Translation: CASSQDRSNQPQHF.